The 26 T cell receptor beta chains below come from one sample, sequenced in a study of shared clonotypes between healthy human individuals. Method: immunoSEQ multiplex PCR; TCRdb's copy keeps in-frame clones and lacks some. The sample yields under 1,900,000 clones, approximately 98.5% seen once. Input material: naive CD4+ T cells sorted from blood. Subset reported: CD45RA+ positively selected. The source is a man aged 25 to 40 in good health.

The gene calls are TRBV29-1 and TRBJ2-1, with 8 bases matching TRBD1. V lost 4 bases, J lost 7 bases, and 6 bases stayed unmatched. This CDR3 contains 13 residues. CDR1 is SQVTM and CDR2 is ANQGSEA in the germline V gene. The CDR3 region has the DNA TGCAGCGTTGTGGGACAGGTGGGGAATGAGCAGTTCTTC. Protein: CSVVGQVGNEQFF.

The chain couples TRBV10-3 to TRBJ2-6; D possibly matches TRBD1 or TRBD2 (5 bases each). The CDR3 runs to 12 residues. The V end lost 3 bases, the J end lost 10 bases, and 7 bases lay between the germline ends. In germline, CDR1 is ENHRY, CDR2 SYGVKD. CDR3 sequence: CAISDRENVLTF. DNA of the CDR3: TGTGCCATCAGTGACAGGGAGAACGTCCTGACTTTC.

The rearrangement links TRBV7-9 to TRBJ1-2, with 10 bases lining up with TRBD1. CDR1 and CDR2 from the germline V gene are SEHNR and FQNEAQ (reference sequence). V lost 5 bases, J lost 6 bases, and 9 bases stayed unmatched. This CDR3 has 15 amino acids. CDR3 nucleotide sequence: TGTGCCAGCAGCCCCACCGGGACAGGGGTTGATGGCTACACCTTC. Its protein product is CASSPTGTGVDGYTF.

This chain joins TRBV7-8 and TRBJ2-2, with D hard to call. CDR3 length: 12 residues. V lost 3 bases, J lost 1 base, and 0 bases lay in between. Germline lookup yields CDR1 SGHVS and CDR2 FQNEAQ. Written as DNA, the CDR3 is TGTGCCAGCAGCTTGAACACCGGGGAGCTGTTTTTT. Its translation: CASSLNTGELFF.

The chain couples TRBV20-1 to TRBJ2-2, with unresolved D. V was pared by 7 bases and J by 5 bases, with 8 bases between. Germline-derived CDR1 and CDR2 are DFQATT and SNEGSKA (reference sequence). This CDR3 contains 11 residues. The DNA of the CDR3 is TGCAGTGTGCGGACGACCGGGGAGCTGTTTTTT. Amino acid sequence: CSVRTTGELFF.

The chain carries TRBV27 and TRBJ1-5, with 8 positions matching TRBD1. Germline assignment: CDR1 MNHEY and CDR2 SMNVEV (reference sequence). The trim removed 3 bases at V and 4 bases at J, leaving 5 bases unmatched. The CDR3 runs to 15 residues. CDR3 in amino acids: CASSLNQGANQPQHF. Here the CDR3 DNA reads TGTGCCAGCAGTTTGAATCAGGGGGCGAATCAGCCCCAGCATTTT.

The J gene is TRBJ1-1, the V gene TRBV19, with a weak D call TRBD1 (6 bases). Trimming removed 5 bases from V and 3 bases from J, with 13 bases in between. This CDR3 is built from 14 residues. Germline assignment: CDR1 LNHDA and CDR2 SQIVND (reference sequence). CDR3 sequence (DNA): TGTGCCAGTAGTTTCCGGACAGCTCACACTGAAGCTTTCTTT. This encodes CASSFRTAHTEAFF.

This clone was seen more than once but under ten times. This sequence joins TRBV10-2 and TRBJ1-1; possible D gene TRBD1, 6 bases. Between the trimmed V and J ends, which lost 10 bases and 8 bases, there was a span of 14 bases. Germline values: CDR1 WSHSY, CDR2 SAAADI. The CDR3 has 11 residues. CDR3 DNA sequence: TGCGCCACACAGGGCAGGTGGGAAGCTTTCTTT. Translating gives CATQGRWEAFF.

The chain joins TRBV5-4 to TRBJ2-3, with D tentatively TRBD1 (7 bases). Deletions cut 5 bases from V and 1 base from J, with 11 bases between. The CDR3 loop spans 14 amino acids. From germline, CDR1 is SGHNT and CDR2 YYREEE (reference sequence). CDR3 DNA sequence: TGTGCCAGCAGGGAGGGGGCAGGCACAGATACGCAGTATTTT. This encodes CASREGAGTDTQYF.

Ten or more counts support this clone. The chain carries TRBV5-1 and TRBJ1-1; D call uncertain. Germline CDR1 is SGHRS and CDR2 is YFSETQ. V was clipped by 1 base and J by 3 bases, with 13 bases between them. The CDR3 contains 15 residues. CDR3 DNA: TGCGCCAGCAGCTTGCGGTCAACCCCAGACACTGAAGCTTTCTTT. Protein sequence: CASSLRSTPDTEAFF.

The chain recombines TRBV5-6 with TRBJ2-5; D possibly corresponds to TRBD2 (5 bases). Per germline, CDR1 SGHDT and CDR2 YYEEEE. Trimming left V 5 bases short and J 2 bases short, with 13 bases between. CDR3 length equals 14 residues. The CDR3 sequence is CASSRPGLQETQYF. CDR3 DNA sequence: TGTGCCAGCAGTAGGCCCGGACTGCAAGAGACCCAGTACTTC.

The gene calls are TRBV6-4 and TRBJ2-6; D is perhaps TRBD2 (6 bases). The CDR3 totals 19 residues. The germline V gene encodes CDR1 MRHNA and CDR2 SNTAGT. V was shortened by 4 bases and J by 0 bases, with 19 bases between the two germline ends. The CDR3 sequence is CASSASWPGLSSGANVLTF. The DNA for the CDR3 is TGTGCCAGCAGTGCCTCTTGGCCGGGACTCAGCTCTGGGGCCAACGTCCTGACTTTC.

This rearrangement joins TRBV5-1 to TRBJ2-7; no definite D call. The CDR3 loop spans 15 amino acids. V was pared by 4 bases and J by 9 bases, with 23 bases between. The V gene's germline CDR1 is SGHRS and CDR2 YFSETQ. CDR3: CASSPSTAVGMVQYF. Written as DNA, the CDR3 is TGCGCCAGCAGCCCGAGCACCGCCGTGGGGATGGTGCAGTACTTC.

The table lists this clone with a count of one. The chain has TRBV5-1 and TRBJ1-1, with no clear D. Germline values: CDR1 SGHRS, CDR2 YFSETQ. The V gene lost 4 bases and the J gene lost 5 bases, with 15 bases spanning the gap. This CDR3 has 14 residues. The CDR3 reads CASSERPGTTEAFF. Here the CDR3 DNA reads TGCGCCAGCAGCGAGAGACCGGGAACTACTGAAGCTTTCTTT. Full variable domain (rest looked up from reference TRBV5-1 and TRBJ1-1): KAGVTQTPRYLIKTRGQQVTLSCSPISGHRSVSWYQQTPGQGLQFLFEYFSETQRNKGNFPGRFSGRQFSNSRSEMNVSTLELGDSALYLCASSERPGTTEAFFGQGTRLTVV.

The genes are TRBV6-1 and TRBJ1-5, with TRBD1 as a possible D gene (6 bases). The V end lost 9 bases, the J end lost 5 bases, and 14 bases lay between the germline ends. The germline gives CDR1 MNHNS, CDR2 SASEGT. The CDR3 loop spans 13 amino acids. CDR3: CARSRGSDQPQHF. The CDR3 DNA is TGTGCCAGGAGTAGGGGGTCAGATCAGCCCCAGCATTTT.

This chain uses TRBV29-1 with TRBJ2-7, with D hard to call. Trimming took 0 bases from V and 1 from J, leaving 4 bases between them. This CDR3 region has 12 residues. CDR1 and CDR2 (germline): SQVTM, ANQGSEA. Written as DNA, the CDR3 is TGCAGCGTTGAAGATGGTTCCTACGAGCAGTACTTC. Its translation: CSVEDGSYEQYF.

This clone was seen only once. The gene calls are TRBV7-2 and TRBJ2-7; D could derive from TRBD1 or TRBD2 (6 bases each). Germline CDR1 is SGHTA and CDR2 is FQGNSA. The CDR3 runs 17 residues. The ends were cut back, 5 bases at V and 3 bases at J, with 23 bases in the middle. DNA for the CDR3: TGTGCCAGCAGCGCACTCGGTCCGGGGGCGGGATTCTACGAGCAGTACTTC. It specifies CASSALGPGAGFYEQYF.

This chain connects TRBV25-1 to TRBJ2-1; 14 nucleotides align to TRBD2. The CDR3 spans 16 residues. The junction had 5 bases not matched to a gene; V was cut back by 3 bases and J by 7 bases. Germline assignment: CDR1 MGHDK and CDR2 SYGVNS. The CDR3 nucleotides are TGTGCCAGCAGTGAGACTAGCGGGAGGGCCCGGAATGAGCAGTTCTTC. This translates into CASSETSGRARNEQFF.

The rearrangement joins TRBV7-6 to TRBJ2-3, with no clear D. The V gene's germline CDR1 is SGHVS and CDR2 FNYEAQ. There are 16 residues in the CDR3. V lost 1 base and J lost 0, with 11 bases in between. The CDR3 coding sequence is TGTGCCAGCAGCTTAGGCCCCATTTCCAGCACAGATACGCAGTATTTT. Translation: CASSLGPISSTDTQYF.

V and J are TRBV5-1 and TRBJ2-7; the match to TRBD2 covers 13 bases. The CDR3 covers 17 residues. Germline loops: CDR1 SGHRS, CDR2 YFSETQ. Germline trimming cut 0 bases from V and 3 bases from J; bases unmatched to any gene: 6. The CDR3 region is CASSLGLAGGLDYEQYF. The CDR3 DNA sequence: TGCGCCAGCAGCTTGGGACTAGCGGGAGGTTTGGACTACGAGCAGTACTTC.

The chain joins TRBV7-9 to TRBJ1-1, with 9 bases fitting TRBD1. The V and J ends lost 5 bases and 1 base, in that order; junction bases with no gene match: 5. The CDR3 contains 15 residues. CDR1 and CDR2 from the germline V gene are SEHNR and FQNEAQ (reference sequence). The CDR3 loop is CASSPRQGGNTEAFF. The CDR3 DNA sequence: TGTGCCAGCAGCCCGCGACAGGGGGGGAACACTGAAGCTTTCTTT. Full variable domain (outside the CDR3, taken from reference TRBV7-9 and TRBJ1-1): DTGVSQNPRHKITKRGQNVTFRCDPISEHNRLYWYRQTLGQGPEFLTYFQNEAQLEKSRLLSDRFSAERPKGSFSTLEIQRTEQGDSAMYLCASSPRQGGNTEAFFGQGTRLTVV.

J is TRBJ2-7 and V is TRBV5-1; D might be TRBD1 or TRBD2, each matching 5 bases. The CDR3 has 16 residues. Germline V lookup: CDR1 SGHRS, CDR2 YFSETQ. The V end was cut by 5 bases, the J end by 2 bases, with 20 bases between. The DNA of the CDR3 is TGCGCCAGCAGAGTTAACCCGGGACCGCCGACCTACGAGCAGTACTTC. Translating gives CASRVNPGPPTYEQYF.

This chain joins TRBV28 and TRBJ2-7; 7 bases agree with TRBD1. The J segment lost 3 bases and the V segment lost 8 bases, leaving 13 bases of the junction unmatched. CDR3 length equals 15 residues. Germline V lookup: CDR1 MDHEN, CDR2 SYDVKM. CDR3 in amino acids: CASLSGQDSLYEQYF. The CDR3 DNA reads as TGTGCCAGCCTGTCCGGACAGGACTCCCTCTACGAGCAGTACTTC. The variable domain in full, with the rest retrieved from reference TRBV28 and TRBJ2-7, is DVKVTQSSRYLVKRTGEKVFLECVQDMDHENMFWYRQDPGLGLRLIYFSYDVKMKEKGDIPEGYSVSREKKERFSLILESASTNQTSMYLCASLSGQDSLYEQYFGPGTRLTVT.

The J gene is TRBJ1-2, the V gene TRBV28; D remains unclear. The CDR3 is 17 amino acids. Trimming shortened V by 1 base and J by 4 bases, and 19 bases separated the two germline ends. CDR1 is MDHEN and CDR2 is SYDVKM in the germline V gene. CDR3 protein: CASSLLDTSLLFYGYTF. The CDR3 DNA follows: TGTGCCAGCAGTTTATTAGACACTTCTCTTCTCTTCTATGGCTACACCTTC.

CDR3 DNA sequence: TGTGCCAGCGGAAGGACTAGCGGGATCCCCGAGCAGTACTTC. Translated, it gives CASGRTSGIPEQYF. The chain joins TRBV6-5 to TRBJ2-7; 12 bases are a match to TRBD2. The CDR3 has 14 residues. With 8 bases clipped from V and 6 bases from J, the junction kept 8 bases outside the gene matches. The V gene's germline CDR1 is MNHEY and CDR2 SVGAGI.

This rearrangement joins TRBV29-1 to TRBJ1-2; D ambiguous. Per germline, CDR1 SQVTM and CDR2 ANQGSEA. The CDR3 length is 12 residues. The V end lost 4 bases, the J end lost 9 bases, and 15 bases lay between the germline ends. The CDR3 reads CSVGIEARRYTF. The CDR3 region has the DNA TGCAGCGTTGGAATCGAGGCGAGACGCTACACCTTC.